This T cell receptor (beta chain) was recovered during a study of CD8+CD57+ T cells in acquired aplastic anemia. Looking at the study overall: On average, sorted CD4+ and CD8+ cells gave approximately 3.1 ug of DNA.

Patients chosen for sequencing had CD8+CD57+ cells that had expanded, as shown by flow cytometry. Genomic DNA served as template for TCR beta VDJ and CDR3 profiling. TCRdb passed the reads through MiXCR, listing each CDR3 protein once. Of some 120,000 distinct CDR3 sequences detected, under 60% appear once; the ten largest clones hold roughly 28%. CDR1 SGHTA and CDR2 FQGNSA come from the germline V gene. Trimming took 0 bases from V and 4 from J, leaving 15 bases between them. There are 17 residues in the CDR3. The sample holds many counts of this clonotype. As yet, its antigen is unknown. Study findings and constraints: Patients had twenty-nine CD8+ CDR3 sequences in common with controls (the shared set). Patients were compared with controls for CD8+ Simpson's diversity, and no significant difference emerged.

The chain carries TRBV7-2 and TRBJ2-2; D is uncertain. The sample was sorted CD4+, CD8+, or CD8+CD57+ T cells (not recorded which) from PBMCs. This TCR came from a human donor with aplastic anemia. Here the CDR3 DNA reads TGTGCCAGCAGCTTAGCAGCAGTCATCCGGCCCACCGGGGAGCTGTTTTTT. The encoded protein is CASSLAAVIRPTGELFF.